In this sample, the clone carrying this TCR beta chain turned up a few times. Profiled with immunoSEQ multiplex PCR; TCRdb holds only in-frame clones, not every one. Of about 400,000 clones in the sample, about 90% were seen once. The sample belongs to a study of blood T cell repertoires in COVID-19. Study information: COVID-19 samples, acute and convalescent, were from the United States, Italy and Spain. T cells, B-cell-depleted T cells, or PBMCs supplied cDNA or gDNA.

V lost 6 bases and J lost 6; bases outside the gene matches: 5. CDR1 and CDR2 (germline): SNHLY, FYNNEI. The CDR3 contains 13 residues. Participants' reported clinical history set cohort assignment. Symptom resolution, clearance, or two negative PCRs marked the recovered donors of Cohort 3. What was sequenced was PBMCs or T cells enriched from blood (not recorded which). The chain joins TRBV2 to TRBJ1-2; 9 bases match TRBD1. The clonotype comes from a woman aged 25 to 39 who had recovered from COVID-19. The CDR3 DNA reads TGTGCCAGCAGGAAAACAGGGGGCCATGGCTACACCTTC. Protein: CASRKTGGHGYTF.